This TCR beta chain was observed in a study of Graves' ophthalmopathy and Graves' hyperthyroidism. Study context: Peripheral blood collection took place at initial diagnosis, before any treatment.

In its sample, this clonotype was seen many times. As yet, its antigen is unknown. Whole-study findings and limits: In separating ophthalmopathy from stable hyperthyroidism, a 13-signature model achieved nearly 90% sensitivity and around 80% specificity.

V was cut by 4 bases and J by 0 bases, with 13 bases left in between. CDR3 length: 15 amino acids. Germline V CDR1 and CDR2: SGHTA, FQGNSA. Amplification targeted the TCR beta CDR3 regions, with RNA transcripts as the source material. HTBI primers served in a first-round RT-PCR, which a second-round multiplex PCR followed. A single record per CDR3 protein comes from TCRdb applying MiXCR to the multiplex PCR reads. The sample lists over 500,000 distinct CDR3 sequences, approximately 21% occurring once. Eligible hyperthyroidism cases comprised new diagnoses of under 2 months' duration in individuals aged 18 to 65. PBMCs stemmed from roughly 9.4 ml of fresh peripheral blood.

The TCR sequence derives from a young woman with stable Graves' hyperthyroidism. Some clones in this sample may be carry-over from other donors' samples. The chain links TRBV7-2 to TRBJ2-7, with D maybe TRBD1 (6 bases). The specimen sequenced was peripheral blood. CDR3 in amino acids: CASSYKTGGSYEQYF. The CDR3 DNA reads as TGTGCCAGCAGCTATAAGACAGGAGGCTCCTACGAGCAGTACTTC.